Shown below are 23 T cell receptor beta chains from a single sample sequenced in a study of blood T cells in healthy people across ages. A J-beta primer mix and a sample-barcoded 5' primer were used in a second PCR of roughly 6 to 11 cycles. Using its own MiXCR run on the 5' RACE reads, TCRdb lists one record per CDR3 protein. The data contain hundreds of thousands of distinct CDR3 sequences, about 42% of them singletons. The material sequenced was blood. The receptor set was obtained from a man aged 55 to 70 in good health.

This clonotype was seen only a few times. Here the CDR3 reads CASSYSGGGGGYEQYF. The CDR3 coding sequence is TGTGCCAGCAGTTACTCTGGTGGCGGGGGAGGCTACGAGCAGTACTTC. The rearrangement links TRBV6-6 to TRBJ2-7; 7 positions agree with TRBD2. V shed 0 bases, J shed 3 bases, and the junction held 8 bases outside the gene matches. In germline, CDR1 is MNHNY, CDR2 SVGAGI (reference sequence). There are 16 residues in the CDR3.

This clonotype was counted between two and nine times. This rearrangement joins TRBV28 to TRBJ2-1; a possible D gene is TRBD2 (7 bases). V lost 1 base and J lost 5, with 15 bases in between. CDR1 and CDR2 (germline): MDHEN, SYDVKM. There are 16 residues in the CDR3. CDR3 sequence: CASSLSPGAGDNEQFF. In nucleotides, the CDR3 is TGTGCCAGCAGTTTATCTCCAGGGGCGGGGGACAATGAGCAGTTCTTC.

This clonotype appeared a few times. The chain employs TRBV5-8 and TRBJ2-4; D not certain. Per the germline V gene, CDR1 is SGHTS and CDR2 is YDEGEE. This CDR3 has 14 amino acids. V was clipped by 2 bases and J by 13 bases, with 19 bases between them. The CDR3 coding sequence is TGTGCCAGCAGCTTTGAGTCCTTCCCTGTAGAGCAGTACTTC. Translating it yields CASSFESFPVEQYF.

This clonotype was detected many times. V and J are TRBV7-2 and TRBJ2-1; 11 bases match TRBD1. The CDR3 runs to 14 residues. The germline CDR1 and CDR2 sequences are SGHTA and FQGNSA. Trimming cost V 1 base and J 9 bases; bases outside gene matches: 2. CDR3 bases: TGTGCCAGCAGCTTAGGGACAGGGGGCGGTGAGCAGTTCTTC. It is translated as CASSLGTGGGEQFF. Based on the CDR3 plus reference TRBV7-2 and TRBJ2-1, the full variable domain is GAGVSQSPSNKVTEKGKDVELRCDPISGHTALYWYRQSLGQGLEFLIYFQGNSAPDKSGLPSDRFSAERTGGSVSTLTIQRTQQEDSAVYLCASSLGTGGGEQFFGPGTRLTVL.

This clonotype occurred a few times. The J gene is TRBJ1-6, the V gene TRBV12-3 or TRBV12-4; the D gene is possibly TRBD1 (5 bases). The CDR3 contains 15 residues. The V and J ends lost 6 bases and 8 bases respectively, with 17 bases between them. The CDR3 sequence is CASSLEGDRDSPLHF. CDR3 DNA: TGTGCCAGCAGCCTGGAAGGGGATCGGGATTCACCCCTCCACTTT.

The rearrangement joins TRBV20-1 to TRBJ2-1; TRBD2 matches 11 bases. J was trimmed by 2 bases and V by 2 bases; bases with no gene match: 8. Per germline, CDR1 DFQATT and CDR2 SNEGSKA (reference sequence). The CDR3 consists of 17 residues. The CDR3 loop reads CSARPTTSGVPYNEQFF. In DNA form, the CDR3 reads TGCAGTGCTAGACCCACGACTAGCGGGGTCCCCTACAATGAGCAGTTCTTC.

The chain combines TRBV24-1 with TRBJ2-2, with a tentative D call TRBD1 (6 bases). Germline V lookup: CDR1 KGHDR, CDR2 SFDVKD. V lost 3 bases to trimming and J lost 0 bases, with 10 bases between them. CDR3 length equals 16 residues. For the CDR3, the DNA is TGTGCCACCAGTGATCACAGGGACCCGAACACCGGGGAGCTGTTTTTT. Translated, it gives CATSDHRDPNTGELFF.

This clonotype was counted a few times. The chain has TRBV9 and TRBJ1-1, with a tentative D call TRBD1 (5 bases). This CDR3 has 14 residues. Germline CDR1 reads SGDLS; CDR2 reads YYNGEE. V was trimmed by 3 bases and J by 0 bases, leaving 9 bases between them. The CDR3: CASSAQVMNTEAFF. DNA of the CDR3: TGTGCCAGCAGCGCACAGGTCATGAACACTGAAGCTTTCTTT.

This chain uses TRBV4-3 with TRBJ2-7; no clear D. Germline V gene data show CDR1 as LGHNA and CDR2 as YSLEER. V lost 0 bases and J 7 bases, leaving 10 bases between the germline ends. CDR3 size: 13 residues. The CDR3 coding sequence is TGCGCCAGCAGCCAAGAGGCCGGCAATGAGCAGTACTTC. It yields the protein CASSQEAGNEQYF.

The chain is built from TRBV6-2 or TRBV6-3 and TRBJ1-5; D is ambiguous. CDR3 length: 14 amino acids. Trimming cost V 4 bases and J 3 bases, with 10 bases left between them. The V gene's germline CDR1 is MNHEY and CDR2 SVGEGT. CDR3 coding DNA: TGTGCCAGCAGTTCAAGGTCATACAATCAGCCCCAGCATTTT. Amino acids: CASSSRSYNQPQHF.

This clonotype was detected a few times. The chain couples TRBV28 to TRBJ1-1; no firm D call. The CDR3 has 15 amino acids. V was shortened by 5 bases and J by 4 bases, with 17 bases between the two germline ends. Germline CDR1 and CDR2: MDHEN and SYDVKM. The CDR3: CASSASSTESTEAFF. CDR3 sequence (DNA): TGTGCCAGCAGTGCATCCTCGACCGAGAGCACTGAAGCTTTCTTT.

This chain links TRBV11-2 with TRBJ2-1, with 12 nucleotides matching TRBD2. This CDR3 has 16 amino acids. Germline trimming cut 7 bases from V and 8 bases from J; bases unmatched to any gene: 12. The germline gives CDR1 SGHAT, CDR2 FQNNGV. The CDR3 coding sequence is TGTGCCAGCAAGGCTAGCGGGGGGGCCAAGTGGGATGAGCAGTTCTTC. Protein product: CASKASGGAKWDEQFF.

The V call is TRBV12-3 or TRBV12-4, the J call TRBJ2-3; TRBD2 agrees at 12 bases. There are 18 residues in the CDR3. J was trimmed by 0 bases and V by 1 base; bases with no gene match: 5. The CDR3 DNA is TGTGCCAGCAGTTTAGGGACTAGCGGGAAATTAAGCACAGATACGCAGTATTTT. It translates to CASSLGTSGKLSTDTQYF.

The genes are TRBV6-1 and TRBJ2-1, with D unresolved. This CDR3 is built from 13 residues. V lost 6 bases and J lost 12, with 18 bases in between. CDR1 is MNHNS, CDR2 SASEGT, per germline. The CDR3 loop is CASRGQATVGQFF. Here the CDR3 DNA reads TGTGCCAGCAGGGGCCAGGCTACGGTTGGGCAGTTCTTC.

The chain links TRBV27 to TRBJ2-1, with 8 bases lining up with TRBD2. Germline V gene lookup returns CDR1 MNHEY and CDR2 SMNVEV (reference sequence). The V segment lost 2 bases and the J segment 0 bases; nucleotides outside the gene matches: 3. The CDR3 spans 16 residues. Here the CDR3 reads CASSLKRGSSYNEQFF. The DNA for the CDR3 is TGTGCCAGCAGTTTAAAGCGGGGGAGCTCCTACAATGAGCAGTTCTTC.

This clonotype occurred a few times. The CDR3 DNA sequence: TGTGCCAGCAGCTTTGGGGTCACAGATACGCAGTATTTT. Its protein is CASSFGVTDTQYF. This rearrangement joins TRBV7-9 to TRBJ2-3, with no clear D. The CDR3 spans 13 residues. Trimming stripped 3 bases from V and 2 bases from J, with 6 bases between. Per the germline V gene, CDR1 is SEHNR and CDR2 is FQNEAQ (reference sequence).

This clonotype has more than one count but fewer than ten. The genes are TRBV12-3 or TRBV12-4 and TRBJ2-7, with a possible D match to TRBD1 (6 bases). V was cut by 8 bases and J by 1 base, with 12 bases left in between. CDR3 length: 13 amino acids. In nucleotides, the CDR3 is TGTGCCAGCTCGAGGGGGTGGTCCTACGAGCAGTACTTC. Protein product: CASSRGWSYEQYF.

Here the CDR3 reads CASTREGKLSYEQYF. CDR3 nucleotide sequence: TGTGCCAGCACCCGGGAGGGGAAACTTTCCTACGAGCAGTACTTC. The chain is built from TRBV5-6 and TRBJ2-7; 8 bases agree with TRBD2. CDR3 length: 15 residues. The V gene end was trimmed by 6 bases and the J gene end by 1 base; junction bases not matched to a gene: 9. The germline V gene encodes CDR1 SGHDT and CDR2 YYEEEE.

This clonotype occurred once. The chain combines TRBV2 with TRBJ1-2; no firm D call. Trimming removed 7 bases from V and 5 bases from J, with 14 bases in between. There are 13 residues in the CDR3. The germline V gene has CDR1 SNHLY and CDR2 FYNNEI. This CDR3 reads CASTPLPSYGYTF. In DNA form, the CDR3 reads TGTGCCAGCACTCCGCTTCCATCTTATGGCTACACCTTC.

The CDR3: CSASWGGGLNTEAFF. The CDR3 nucleotides are TGCAGTGCTAGTTGGGGCGGGGGCTTGAACACTGAAGCTTTCTTT. V is TRBV20-1 and J is TRBJ1-1; maybe TRBD1 (6 bases). The germline CDR1 and CDR2 sequences are DFQATT and SNEGSKA (reference sequence). Deletions cut 3 bases from V and 0 bases from J, with 14 bases between. The CDR3 spans 15 residues.

Concerning this clonotype: A single base separates this from a much larger clone, so it may be a read error. The CDR3 is CGVGLQDGYTF. DNA of the CDR3: TGCGGCGTTGGTCTGCAGGATGGCTACACCTTC. The chain employs TRBV29-1 and TRBJ1-2; D unresolved. In germline, CDR1 is SQVTM, CDR2 ANQGSEA. There are 11 residues in the CDR3.

This clonotype was seen at least ten times. The chain combines TRBV10-3 with TRBJ2-7; D unresolved. Germline CDR1 is ENHRY and CDR2 is SYGVKD. This CDR3 is 12 amino acids long. The germline V and J ends were trimmed by 8 bases and 5 bases, with 13 bases remaining between them. CDR3 sequence reads: CAIARNRDEQYF. CDR3 in DNA: TGTGCCATCGCCAGGAATCGTGACGAGCAGTACTTC.

The chain couples TRBV12-3 or TRBV12-4 to TRBJ1-2, with D uncertain. Trimming left V 4 bases short and J 8 bases short, with 11 bases between. The CDR3 length is 12 residues. The CDR3 here is CASSSHSGGYTF. For the CDR3, the DNA is TGTGCCAGCAGTTCTCATTCGGGGGGCTACACCTTC.